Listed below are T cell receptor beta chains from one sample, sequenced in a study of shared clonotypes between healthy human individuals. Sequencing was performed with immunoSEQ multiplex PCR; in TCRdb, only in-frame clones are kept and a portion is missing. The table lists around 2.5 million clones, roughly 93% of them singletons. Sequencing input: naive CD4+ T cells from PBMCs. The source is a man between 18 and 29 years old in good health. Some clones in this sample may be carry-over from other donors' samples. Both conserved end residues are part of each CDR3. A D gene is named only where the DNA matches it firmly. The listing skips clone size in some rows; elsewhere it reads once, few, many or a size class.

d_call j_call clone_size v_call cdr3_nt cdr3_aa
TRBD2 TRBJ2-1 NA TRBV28 TGTGCCAGCAGTCCGCTAGCGGGCGCCTCCTACAATGAGCAGTTCTTC CASSPLAGASYNEQFF
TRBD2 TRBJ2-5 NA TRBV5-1 TGCGCCAGCAGCTTTGGGCTAGCGGGAGGGCCCAGCGGGGGAGAGACCCAGTACTTC CASSFGLAGGPSGGETQYF
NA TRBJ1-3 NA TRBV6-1 TGTGCCAGCAGCCCCTGGGTGGGAAACACCATATATTTT CASSPWVGNTIYF
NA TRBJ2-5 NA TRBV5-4 TGTGCCAGCAGCTCCCCCGAAGGGGGGGAGACCCAGTACTTC CASSSPEGGETQYF
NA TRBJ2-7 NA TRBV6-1 TGTGCCAGCAGATTAGCGGTCTCCTACGAGCAGTACTTC CASRLAVSYEQYF
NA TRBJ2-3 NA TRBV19 TGTGCCAGCGAAAAGACTGGCACAGATACGCAGTATTTT CASEKTGTDTQYF
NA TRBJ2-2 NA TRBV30 TGTGCCTGGGGAGCTTGGGCGGCCTTCACCGGGGAGCTGTTTTTT CAWGAWAAFTGELFF
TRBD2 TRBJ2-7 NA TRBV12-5 TGTGCTAGTGGTTTGGCTAGCGGGGGGACCTACGAGCAGTACTTC CASGLASGGTYEQYF
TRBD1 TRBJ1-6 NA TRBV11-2 TGTGCCAGCAGCCCCTCCTCCAACAGGGGGAGCTCCTATAATTCACCCCTCCACTTT CASSPSSNRGSSYNSPLHF
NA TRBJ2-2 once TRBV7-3 TGTGCCAGCAGCTTAGGGCCTGCGAACACCGGGGAGCTGTTTTTT CASSLGPANTGELFF
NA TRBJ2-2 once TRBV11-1 TGTGCCAGCAGCTGGATACATGGTAGCGGGGAGCTGTTTTTT CASSWIHGSGELFF
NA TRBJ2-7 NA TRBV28 TGTGCCAGCAGTTCCGGGACAGGCAGGGGGGGAGATTTTTACGAGCAGTACTTC CASSSGTGRGGDFYEQYF
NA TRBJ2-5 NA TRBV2 TGTGCCAGCAGTAGGGACGCGCAAGAGACCCAGTACTTC CASSRDAQETQYF
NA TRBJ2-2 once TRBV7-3 TGTGCCAGCAGCTCCCTTAGCCATTTGAACACCGGGGAGCTGTTTTTT CASSSLSHLNTGELFF
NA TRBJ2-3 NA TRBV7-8 TGTGCCAGCAGCTTAGAGGGTCATAGGTATACGCAGTATTTT CASSLEGHRYTQYF
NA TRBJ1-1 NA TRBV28 TGTGCCAGCAGTTTAAGACCCCGACAGCCGGGTGAAGCTTTCTTT CASSLRPRQPGEAFF
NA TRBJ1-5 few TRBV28 TGTGCCAGCAGTTCTACAAGGCCCCAGCATTTT CASSSTRPQHF
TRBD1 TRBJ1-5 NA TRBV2 TGTGCCAGCAGTGCAGGGGGAACTGGCCAGCCCCAGCATTTT CASSAGGTGQPQHF
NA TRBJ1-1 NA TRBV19 TGTGCCAGTAGTACCCTACAGGGTGGCACTGAAGCTTTCTTT CASSTLQGGTEAFF
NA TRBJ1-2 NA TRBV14 TGTGCCAGCAGCCGCCCGCTGTCAAACGGGGGCTACACCTTC CASSRPLSNGGYTF
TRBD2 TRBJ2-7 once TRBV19 TGTGCCAGTAGTATAGGACTAGCGGGAGCAGCCTACGAGCAGTACTTC CASSIGLAGAAYEQYF
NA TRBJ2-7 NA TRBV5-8 TGTGCCAGCAGCTGGCAAGGGGGTCGGCACTACGAGCAGTACTTC CASSWQGGRHYEQYF
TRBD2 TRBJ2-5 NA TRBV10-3 TGTGCCATCAGCTGGACTAGCGGAGCACAAGAGACCCAGTACTTC CAISWTSGAQETQYF
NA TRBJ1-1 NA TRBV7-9 TGTGCCAGCAGCCTCCGGAGGGACACTGAAGCTTTCTTT CASSLRRDTEAFF
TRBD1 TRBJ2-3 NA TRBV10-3 TGTGCCATCAGACCGGGACAGATGATAGATACGCAGTATTTT CAIRPGQMIDTQYF
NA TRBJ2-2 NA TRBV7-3 TGTGCCAGCAGCTTAGAAGGAACAGGGATTACCGGGGAGCTGTTTTTT CASSLEGTGITGELFF
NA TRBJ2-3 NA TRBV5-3 TGTGCCAGAAGCTGGTTTGGCGGAGCGGGAGATACGCAGTATTTT CARSWFGGAGDTQYF
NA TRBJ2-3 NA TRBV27 TGTGCCAGCAGTTTAAGGGGTTCTAGCACAGATACGCAGTATTTT CASSLRGSSTDTQYF
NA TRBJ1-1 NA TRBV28 TGTGCCAGCAGTTCATCTGGGTCGACAGCGCTTTCTGAAGCTTTCTTT CASSSSGSTALSEAFF
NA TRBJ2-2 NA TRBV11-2 TGTGCCAGCAGCTCAGAGGTCGGCACCGGGGAGCTGTTTTTT CASSSEVGTGELFF
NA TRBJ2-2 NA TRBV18 TGTGCCAGCTCACCAACGACGACCGGCACCGGGGAGCTGTTTTTT CASSPTTTGTGELFF
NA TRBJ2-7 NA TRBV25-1 TGTGCCAGCAGTGAGACAAAGCGGTACGAGCAGTACTTC CASSETKRYEQYF
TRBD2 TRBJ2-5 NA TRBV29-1 TGCAGCGTCCGCGGGACTAGCGGGACCCTCCTAGGGGGCCAGTACTTC CSVRGTSGTLLGGQYF
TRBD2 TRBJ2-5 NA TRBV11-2 TGTGCCAGCAGCTCGGGAGGAAGGGAGACCCAGTACTTC CASSSGGRETQYF
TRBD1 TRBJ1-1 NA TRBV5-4 TGTGCCAGCAGCAACCCACGACAGGGGAACACTGAAGCTTTCTTT CASSNPRQGNTEAFF
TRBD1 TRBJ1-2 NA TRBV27 TGTGCCACTCTCGGTGGGGGACAGGGAAAATTTGGCGGCTACACCTTC CATLGGGQGKFGGYTF
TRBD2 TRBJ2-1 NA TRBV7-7 TGTGCCAGCAGCGCCGGGACTAGTAGGGTCGATGAGCAGTTCTTC CASSAGTSRVDEQFF
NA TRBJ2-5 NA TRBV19 TGTGCCAGTAGTATAGTCGGAGGGTTGGAGACCCAGTACTTC CASSIVGGLETQYF
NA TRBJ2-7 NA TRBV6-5 TGTGCCAGCAGGGCACCGCTAACCTACGAGCAGTACTTC CASRAPLTYEQYF
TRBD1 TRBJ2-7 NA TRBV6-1 TGTGCCAGCAGTGAAGGAGGGGGCGCCTACGAGCAGTACTTC CASSEGGGAYEQYF
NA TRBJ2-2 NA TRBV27 TGTGCCAGCAGTTTATGGCCATCCGGGGAGCTGTTTTTT CASSLWPSGELFF
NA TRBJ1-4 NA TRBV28 TGTGCCAGCCTTACATCGACCGGGAATGAAAAACTGTTTTTT CASLTSTGNEKLFF
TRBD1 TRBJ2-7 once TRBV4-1 TGCGCCAGCAGCCAGCAGGGGGCGAGTCTCGAGCAGTACTTC CASSQQGASLEQYF
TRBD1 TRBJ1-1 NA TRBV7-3 TGTGCCAGCAGCATGGACAGGGCCACTGAAGCTTTCTTT CASSMDRATEAFF
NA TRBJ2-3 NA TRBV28 TGTGCCAGCAGACCGCGACAAGATACGCAGTATTTT CASRPRQDTQYF
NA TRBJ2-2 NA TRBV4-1 TGCGCCAGCAGCCATCCGGTCCGTGATGCACTAGCTGAGCTGTTTTTT CASSHPVRDALAELFF
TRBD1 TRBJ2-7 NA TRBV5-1 TGCGCCAGCAGCCAGGCAGGGGGAAGCTCCTACGAGCAGTACTTC CASSQAGGSSYEQYF
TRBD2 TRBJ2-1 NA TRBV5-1 TGCGCCAGCAGCTTCCTAGCGGGAGCTGGGGATGAGCAGTTCTTC CASSFLAGAGDEQFF
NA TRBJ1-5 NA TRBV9 TGTGCCAGCAGCGTAGGACAGTCTAATCAGCCCCAGCATTTT CASSVGQSNQPQHF
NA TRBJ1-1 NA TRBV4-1 TGCGCCAGCAGCCAAGGGGGGGACGTCGGCACTGAAGCTTTCTTT CASSQGGDVGTEAFF
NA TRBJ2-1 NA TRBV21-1 TGTGCCAGCAGCAAAGGGACTAGAAATTGCAATGAGCAGTTCTTC CASSKGTRNCNEQFF
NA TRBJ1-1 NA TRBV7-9 TGTGCCAGCAGCTTCGGTATAAACACTGAAGCTTTCTTT CASSFGINTEAFF